This TCR beta chain was found in a study of CD8+ T cells in alopecia areata (dated by TCRdb to between 2017 and 2018). General notes on the study: Treated patients were enrolled in an open-label pilot trial of oral tofacitinib, 5 to 10 mg twice daily, for moderate-to-severe alopecia areata. Amplification of TCRbeta CDR3 regions was done by immunoSEQ multiplex PCR using 35 Vbeta forward primers and 13 Jbeta reverse primers. Tofacitinib was given for 6 to 18 months, followed by 6 months of follow-up off drug to assess delayed response and recurrence. Scalp clonality was compared across normal scalp (n=4), patchy alopecia areata scalp (n=8), and alopecia totalis/universalis scalp (n=8). The study used high-throughput TCRbeta sequencing to examine T cell clonal expansion in alopecia areata, in both the C3H/HeJ mouse model and human patients. RNA was extracted with the PAXgene miRNA kit for fixed scalp, the miRNeasy kit for PBMCs, and the RNeasy kit for mouse skin. For the treated patients, the SALT score, which quantifies what percentage of scalp surface area is affected, served as the measure of disease severity. Scalp tissue and sorted CD4+ and CD8+ peripheral blood T cells from patchy and totalis/universalis alopecia areata patients and from healthy controls were covered by human TCRbeta sequencing. Biopsies were taken from tofacitinib-treated patients at baseline and again at 4 and 24 weeks into treatment, and several of those patients also had a later scalp biopsy.

Libraries came from the immunoSEQ multiplex PCR assay. RNA was extracted from all samples and reverse transcribed into cDNA as template for TCR sequencing. SuperScript III was used to make first-strand cDNA, primed with a 2:1 mix of oligo-dT and random hexamers. A synthetic immune receptor repertoire was used to measure amplification bias, and any remaining bias was corrected computationally. The authors processed their data as follows. After raw reads were preprocessed to remove errors, the CDR3 was defined following IMGT conventions as running from the conserved cysteine to phenylalanine. To get clonality, Shannon entropy was normalized by log2 of the number of productive unique TCRs and the result was subtracted from 1. CD4 or CD8 identity of scalp clones was inferred by cross-referencing scalp TCRbeta sequences with sorted blood CD4 and CD8 repertoires. TCRdb stores this immuneACCESS table with in-frame sequences only. Part of the clones is absent; in the studies checked, under half of the shortfall reflects unresolved V genes, and no reason is known for the rest. Clonal size and the V and J genes are those of that table, whereas D and trimming came from the DNA. The sample contains fewer than 150,000 clones, 75% to 85% of them found a single time. The ten largest clones represent more than 20% of the sample.

CDR1 and CDR2, looked up from the germline V gene, are SGDLS and YYNGEE. The CDR3 runs 16 residues from the cysteine to the phenylalanine. CDR3 DNA is the only sequence kept; it has 48 bases, read in frame from the first base. At the junction V is shortened by 5 bases and J by 1 base; bases outside the gene matches: 12. Note on this clone: The antigen this receptor binds is unknown. Base qualities are not provided; no much larger clone lies one nucleotide away.

The time point label, read with the paper, signifies: 4 weeks on oral tofacitinib. Interpreted using the paper, the treatment or condition label stands for: oral pan-JAK inhibitor, 5-10 mg twice daily. Peripheral blood and lesional scalp punch biopsies were obtained from patients with alopecia areata. PBMCs were isolated by density centrifugation and stained for CD3, CD4 and CD8, and CD4+ and CD8+ T cells were sorted on a FACSAria. Study-wide conclusions, independent of this receptor: Tofacitinib significantly decreased scalp clonality and the number of expanded CD8+ clones among the top 100 scalp clones. Shared TCR sequences between patients were less evident than in mice, which may be partly attributable to HLA diversity in the patient population. Resident alphabeta T cells in normal human skin are also sequenced, complicating scalp TCR repertoire analysis, unlike mouse skin dominated by gammadelta T cells. Lesional scalp, especially in alopecia totalis/universalis, showed higher clonality and more expanded CD8+ clones than normal scalp, suggesting antigenic drive. During tofacitinib treatment, many expanded lesional clones stuck around in both scalp and blood, and this persistence may partly explain why relapse happens after treatment is stopped. Because the treated cohort was small and had only one nonresponder, larger studies are needed to examine links between baseline CD8+ expansion and response.

The sequencing here drew on CD8+ T cells sorted from blood, taken at week 4, from a patient treated with tofacitinib. The rearranged chain carries TRBV9 and TRBJ2-7; 7 junctional bases match TRBD1. This TCR came from a human donor with alopecia areata. The encoded CDR3 is CASSSPRGQSSYEQYF. In nucleotides, the sequence is TGTGCCAGCAGTTCCCCAAGGGGACAGAGTTCCTACGAGCAGTACTTC.